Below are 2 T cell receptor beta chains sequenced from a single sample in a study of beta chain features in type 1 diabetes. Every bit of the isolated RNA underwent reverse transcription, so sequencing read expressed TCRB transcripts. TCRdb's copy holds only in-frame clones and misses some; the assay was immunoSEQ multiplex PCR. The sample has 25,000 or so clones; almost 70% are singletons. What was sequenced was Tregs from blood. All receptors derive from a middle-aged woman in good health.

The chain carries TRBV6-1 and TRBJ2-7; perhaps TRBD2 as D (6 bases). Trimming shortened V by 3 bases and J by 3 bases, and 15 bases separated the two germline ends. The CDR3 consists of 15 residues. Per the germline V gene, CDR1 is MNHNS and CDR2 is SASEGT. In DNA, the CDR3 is TGTGCCAGCAGTGATTGGCGGGACGGGGTCTACGAGCAGTACTTC. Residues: CASSDWRDGVYEQYF.

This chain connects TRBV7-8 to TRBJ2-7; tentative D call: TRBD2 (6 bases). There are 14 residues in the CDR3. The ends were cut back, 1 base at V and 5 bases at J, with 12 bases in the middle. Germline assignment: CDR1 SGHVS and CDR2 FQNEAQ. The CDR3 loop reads CASSLGPGVNEQYF. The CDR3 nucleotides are TGTGCCAGCAGCTTAGGGCCGGGGGTGAACGAGCAGTACTTC.